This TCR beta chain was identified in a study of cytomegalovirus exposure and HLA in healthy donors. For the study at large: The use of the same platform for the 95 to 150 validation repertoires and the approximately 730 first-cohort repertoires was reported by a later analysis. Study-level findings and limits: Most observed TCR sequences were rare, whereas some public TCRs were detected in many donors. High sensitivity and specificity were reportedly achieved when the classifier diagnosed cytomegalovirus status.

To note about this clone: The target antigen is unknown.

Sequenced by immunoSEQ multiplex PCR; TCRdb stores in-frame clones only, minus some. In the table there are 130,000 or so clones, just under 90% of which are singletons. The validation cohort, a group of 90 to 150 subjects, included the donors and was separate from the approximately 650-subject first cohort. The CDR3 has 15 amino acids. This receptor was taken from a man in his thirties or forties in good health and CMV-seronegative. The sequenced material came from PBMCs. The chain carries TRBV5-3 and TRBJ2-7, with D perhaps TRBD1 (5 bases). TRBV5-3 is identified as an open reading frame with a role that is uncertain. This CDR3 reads CEKSLGHNYSYEQYF. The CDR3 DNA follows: TGTGAAAAAAGTCTTGGACACAACTACTCCTACGAGCAGTACTTC.